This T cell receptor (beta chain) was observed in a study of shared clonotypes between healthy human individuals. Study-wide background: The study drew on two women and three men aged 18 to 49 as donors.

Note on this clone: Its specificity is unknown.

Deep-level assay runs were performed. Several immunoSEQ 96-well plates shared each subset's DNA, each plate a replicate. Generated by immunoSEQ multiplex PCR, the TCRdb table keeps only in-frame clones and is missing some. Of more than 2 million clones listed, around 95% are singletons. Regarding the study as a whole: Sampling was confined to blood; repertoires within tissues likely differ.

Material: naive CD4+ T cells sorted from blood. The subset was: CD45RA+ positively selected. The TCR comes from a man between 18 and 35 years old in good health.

The CDR3 loop is CASSPPDRGTEAFF. The CDR3 nucleotides are TGTGCCAGCTCACCTCCGGACAGGGGAACTGAAGCTTTCTTT. This chain links TRBV18 with TRBJ1-1, with 9 bases fitting TRBD1. Germline CDR1 KGHSH, CDR2 LQKENI. This CDR3 comprises 14 residues. Trimming cost V 3 bases and J 5 bases; bases outside gene matches: 4.